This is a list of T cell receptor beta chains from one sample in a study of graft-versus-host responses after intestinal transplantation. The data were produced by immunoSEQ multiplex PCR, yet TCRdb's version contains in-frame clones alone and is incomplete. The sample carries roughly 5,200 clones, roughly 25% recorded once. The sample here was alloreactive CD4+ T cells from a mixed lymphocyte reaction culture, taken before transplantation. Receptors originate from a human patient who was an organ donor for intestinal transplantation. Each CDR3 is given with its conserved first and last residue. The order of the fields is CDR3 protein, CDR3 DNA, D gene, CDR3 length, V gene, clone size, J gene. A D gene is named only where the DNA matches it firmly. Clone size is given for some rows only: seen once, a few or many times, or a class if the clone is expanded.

CDR3: CASTRGEKTYQETQYF
DNA: TGCGCCAGCACCCGGGGAGAAAAGACCTACCAAGAGACCCAGTACTTC
D: .
length: 16
V: TRBV5-1
size: .
J: TRBJ2-5

CDR3: CATSTQGVEGYTF
DNA: TGTGCCACCAGCACCCAGGGCGTGGAAGGCTACACCTTC
D: .
length: 13
V: TRBV15
size: few
J: TRBJ1-2

CDR3: CASSGQGLAGELFF
DNA: TGTGCCAGCAGCGGACAGGGTTTAGCCGGGGAGCTGTTTTTT
D: TRBD1
length: 14
V: TRBV2
size: medium-sized
J: TRBJ2-2

CDR3: CASSEDRDREKLFF
DNA: TGTGCCAGCAGCGAAGACAGGGATCGGGAAAAACTGTTTTTT
D: TRBD1
length: 14
V: TRBV6-5
size: .
J: TRBJ1-4

CDR3: CASSLDRVGNTIYF
DNA: TGTGCCAGCAGCTTAGACAGGGTTGGAAACACCATATATTTT
D: .
length: 14
V: TRBV7-9
size: .
J: TRBJ1-3

CDR3: CASSPGTGPYGYTF
DNA: TGTGCCAGTAGTCCCGGGACAGGGCCTTATGGCTACACCTTC
D: TRBD1
length: 14
V: TRBV19
size: .
J: TRBJ1-2

CDR3: CASSSVAPTRAETQYF
DNA: TGCGCCAGCAGCTCTGTAGCGCCAACCCGGGCAGAGACCCAGTACTTC
D: .
length: 16
V: TRBV5-1
size: medium-sized
J: TRBJ2-5

CDR3: CASSSHLASGYEQYF
DNA: TGTGCCAGCAGCTCCCACTTGGCTAGCGGCTACGAGCAGTACTTC
D: TRBD2
length: 15
V: TRBV9
size: .
J: TRBJ2-7

CDR3: CASSRQGNSPLHF
DNA: TGTGCCAGCAGCCGACAGGGGAATTCACCCCTCCACTTT
D: TRBD1
length: 13
V: TRBV6-5
size: medium-sized
J: TRBJ1-6

CDR3: CASSRGRNNEQFF
DNA: TGTGCCAGCAGCCGAGGGCGGAACAATGAGCAGTTCTTC
D: .
length: 13
V: TRBV6-5
size: medium-sized
J: TRBJ2-1

CDR3: CSVGTSGYEQFF
DNA: TGCAGCGTGGGGACTAGCGGTTATGAGCAGTTCTTC
D: TRBD2
length: 12
V: TRBV29-1
size: few
J: TRBJ2-1

CDR3: CAWSVGVRVQPQHF
DNA: TGTGCCTGGAGTGTTGGTGTCAGGGTTCAGCCCCAGCATTTT
D: .
length: 14
V: TRBV30
size: .
J: TRBJ1-5

CDR3: CASSSSSYNEQFF
DNA: TGTGCCAGCAGTTCTAGCTCCTACAATGAGCAGTTCTTC
D: .
length: 13
V: TRBV6-6
size: .
J: TRBJ2-1

CDR3: CASSPVYQGGEGYGYTF
DNA: TGTGCCAGCTCACCAGTCTATCAAGGGGGCGAAGGGTATGGCTACACCTTC
D: TRBD1
length: 17
V: TRBV18
size: few
J: TRBJ1-2

CDR3: CASSLFDTIYF
DNA: TGTGCCAGCAGCCTCTTCGACACCATATATTTT
D: .
length: 11
V: TRBV11-2
size: few
J: TRBJ1-3

CDR3: CATSRVVRGEETQYF
DNA: TGTGCCACCAGCAGAGTAGTCAGGGGAGAGGAGACCCAGTACTTC
D: .
length: 15
V: TRBV15
size: medium-sized
J: TRBJ2-5

CDR3: CASSPRASGRVDTGELFF
DNA: TGTGCCAGCTCACCACGGGCTAGCGGGAGAGTAGACACCGGGGAGCTGTTTTTT
D: TRBD2
length: 18
V: TRBV18
size: medium-sized
J: TRBJ2-2

CDR3: CASMGRFPTPYEQYF
DNA: TGTGCAAGTATGGGGCGATTTCCAACACCCTACGAGCAGTACTTC
D: .
length: 15
V: TRBV12-2
size: .
J: TRBJ2-7

CDR3: CASSESSGVPNYGYTF
DNA: TGCGCCAGCAGTGAGTCATCGGGGGTCCCTAACTATGGCTACACCTTC
D: .
length: 16
V: TRBV10-2
size: .
J: TRBJ1-2

CDR3: CASSFNPGLALNEQFF
DNA: TGTGCCAGCAGCTTTAACCCGGGACTAGCGCTCAATGAGCAGTTCTTC
D: TRBD2
length: 16
V: TRBV7-3
size: .
J: TRBJ2-1

CDR3: CASHDRDRGTYGYTF
DNA: TGTGCCAGTCATGACCGGGACAGGGGCACCTATGGCTACACCTTC
D: TRBD1
length: 15
V: TRBV6-1
size: .
J: TRBJ1-2

CDR3: CASSSVYNEQFF
DNA: TGTGCCAGCAGTTCCGTTTACAATGAGCAGTTCTTC
D: .
length: 12
V: TRBV28
size: .
J: TRBJ2-1

CDR3: CAISRRGYGGPTKNNQETQYF
DNA: TGTGCCATCAGTCGACGGGGCTACGGGGGTCCGACGAAGAACAATCAAGAGACCCAGTACTTC
D: .
length: 21
V: TRBV10-3
size: .
J: TRBJ2-5

CDR3: CASSISPSTGSHNEQFF
DNA: TGTGCCAGTAGTATATCCCCCTCGACAGGGTCCCACAATGAGCAGTTCTTC
D: TRBD1
length: 17
V: TRBV19
size: .
J: TRBJ2-1

CDR3: CASSRGPGEQYF
DNA: TGTGCCAGCAGCCGAGGGCCGGGCGAGCAGTACTTC
D: .
length: 12
V: TRBV6-5
size: medium-sized
J: TRBJ2-7

CDR3: CASSLQGYGYTF
DNA: TGTGCCAGCAGTTTGCAGGGCTATGGCTACACCTTC
D: .
length: 12
V: TRBV28
size: medium-sized
J: TRBJ1-2